Listed below are T cell receptor beta chains from one sample, sequenced in a study of cytomegalovirus exposure and HLA in healthy donors. TCRdb keeps only in-frame clones here, not all; method: immunoSEQ multiplex PCR. Counted here are roughly 180,000 clones, roughly 78% occurring once; the ten biggest clones make up roughly 13%. The source material was PBMCs. These receptors originate from a woman between 45 and 65 years old in good health and CMV-seropositive. The CDR3 runs from the conserved cysteine through the conserved F or W. A D gene is named only where the DNA matches it firmly. Where a row states a size, it is once, few, many or the class of an expanded clone; other rows omit it.

TRBV5-1,TRBJ2-6,NA,TRBD1,TGCGCCAGCAGCGCCGGACAGGGGCAGGGGGCCAACGTCCTGACTTTC,CASSAGQGQGANVLTF
TRBV5-1,TRBJ2-3,NA,NA,TGCGCCAGCAGCTTGGACAGGTTGCGATCGGATACGCAGTATTTT,CASSLDRLRSDTQYF
TRBV6-1,TRBJ2-3,NA,NA,TGTGCCAGCAGCGGGTGGATAGATACGCAGTATTTT,CASSGWIDTQYF
TRBV18,TRBJ2-1,NA,TRBD2,TGTGCCAGCTCACGCTCTAGCGGGGGGGCCGAATGGTCCTACAATGAGCAGTTCTTC,CASSRSSGGAEWSYNEQFF
TRBV7-2,TRBJ2-2,NA,TRBD1,TGTGCCAGCAGCCGATGGACAGGGGGTGGCACCGGGGAGCTGTTTTTT,CASSRWTGGGTGELFF
TRBV4-1,TRBJ1-2,NA,NA,TGCGCCAGCAGCTCTCATGGGAGGGTCAAGAACTATGGCTACACCTTC,CASSSHGRVKNYGYTF
TRBV30,TRBJ2-7,NA,TRBD2,TGTGCCTGGAGTGTATCGCGGGGGGGTAGGGAGCAGTACTTC,CAWSVSRGGREQYF
TRBV10-1,TRBJ1-1,NA,NA,TGCGCCAGCAGTGACCAGGCCACTGAAGCTTTCTTT,CASSDQATEAFF
TRBV27,TRBJ2-1,NA,NA,TGTGCCAGCAGTGTACGACGGGGGTTTGGGAATGAGCAGTTCTTC,CASSVRRGFGNEQFF
TRBV5-1,TRBJ1-5,NA,TRBD1,TGCGCCAGCAGCTCGGGACAGGTCAATCAGCCCCAGCATTTT,CASSSGQVNQPQHF
TRBV5-1,TRBJ1-5,NA,TRBD1,TGCGCCAGCAGCTTGGACAGGGGGCGCATCCATAGCAATCAGCCCCAGCATTTT,CASSLDRGRIHSNQPQHF
TRBV6-1,TRBJ1-5,NA,NA,TGTGCCAGCAGTGAAATCGGGGTCCAGCCCCAGCATTTT,CASSEIGVQPQHF
TRBV5-5,TRBJ2-7,NA,NA,TGTGCCAGCAGCTTTTTCAACTACGAGCAGTACTTC,CASSFFNYEQYF
TRBV19,TRBJ1-1,NA,NA,TGTGCCAGTAGTATAGATCTCCTGAACACTGAAGCTTTCTTT,CASSIDLLNTEAFF
TRBV6-6,TRBJ1-1,NA,NA,TGTGCCAGCAGTACCAACAGGGTAGGGGCTGAAGCTTTCTTT,CASSTNRVGAEAFF
TRBV25-1,TRBJ1-1,NA,NA,TGTGCCAGCAGTGAAGTGGTTAGTCGGAGGGAAGCTTTCTTT,CASSEVVSRREAFF
TRBV5-1,TRBJ1-1,NA,NA,TGCGCCAGCAACAGTTATACAGATAACACTGAAGCTTTCTTT,CASNSYTDNTEAFF
TRBV15,TRBJ2-3,NA,NA,TGTGCCACCAGCAGAGATGGAGAGTCGACAGATACGCAGTATTTT,CATSRDGESTDTQYF
TRBV30,TRBJ1-3,NA,NA,TGTGCCTGGAGTGTATCAGCTGGAAACACCATATATTTT,CAWSVSAGNTIYF
TRBV5-1,TRBJ2-2,NA,TRBD1,TGCGCCAGCAGCTTCCCAAATAACAGGGGGCACACCGGGGAGCTGTTTTTT,CASSFPNNRGHTGELFF
TRBV20-1,TRBJ1-4,once,NA,TGCAGTGCTAGAGAGGGCGAAAAACTGTTTTTT,CSAREGEKLFF
TRBV10-1,TRBJ2-3,NA,NA,TGCGCCAGCAGTGAGCCAATGGATACGCAGTATTTT,CASSEPMDTQYF
TRBV27,TRBJ2-1,NA,NA,TGTGCCAGCAGTTTGGAGGGTAACCCCTACAATGAGCAGTTCTTC,CASSLEGNPYNEQFF
TRBV6-6,TRBJ2-3,NA,TRBD1,TGTGCCAGCATCTTAGGACAGGGACGCACAGATACGCAGTATTTT,CASILGQGRTDTQYF
TRBV29-1,TRBJ2-1,NA,TRBD2,TGCAGCGTCCTTAGCGGGGGGTATGAGCAGTTCTTC,CSVLSGGYEQFF
TRBV27,TRBJ2-7,few,NA,TGTGCCAGCAGCTCGACCGTGGGGGGCGAGCAGTACTTC,CASSSTVGGEQYF
TRBV7-6,TRBJ2-5,NA,TRBD1,TGTGCCAGCAGCCGTAAAGGACAGGGGGCGGGAGAGACCCAGTACTTC,CASSRKGQGAGETQYF
TRBV18,TRBJ2-7,NA,TRBD1,TGTGCCAGCTCACCGGACAGGGCCTACGAGCAGTACTTC,CASSPDRAYEQYF
TRBV9,TRBJ1-1,NA,NA,TGTGCCAGCAGCGTAGAAGGGAAGCCTAATACAGGGGCTTTCTTT,CASSVEGKPNTGAFF
TRBV29-1,TRBJ2-3,NA,NA,TGCAGCGTTGAATGGGGCGTCAGGGGGGAGACAGATACGCAGTATTTT,CSVEWGVRGETDTQYF
TRBV11-2,TRBJ2-6,once,NA,TGTGCCAGCAGGTCCATAGTAGCTGGGGCCAACGTCCTGACTTTC,CASRSIVAGANVLTF
TRBV13,TRBJ2-1,once,TRBD1,TGTGCCAGCAGCTCGACCCAGGGGGATGAGCAGTTCTTC,CASSSTQGDEQFF
TRBV5-1,TRBJ2-1,NA,NA,TGCGCCAGCAGCTTAGGCGGGGGCCTCAGGAATGAGCAGTTCTTC,CASSLGGGLRNEQFF
TRBV7-6,TRBJ2-7,few,NA,TGTGCCAGCAGCGCCACAGGGATTCTTGAATACGAGCAGTACTTC,CASSATGILEYEQYF
TRBV13,TRBJ1-6,NA,NA,TGTGCCAGCAGCTCCCAGACAGACCTCGTCAATTCACCCCTCCACTTT,CASSSQTDLVNSPLHF
TRBV12-5,TRBJ1-6,NA,TRBD1,TGTGCTAGTGGTAGAGAGGGGGCCGTTTCACCCCTCCACTTT,CASGREGAVSPLHF
TRBV11-2,TRBJ1-5,NA,TRBD1,TGTGCCAGCAGCTCTGGGACAGGCTCTTATAGCAATCAGCCCCAGCATTTT,CASSSGTGSYSNQPQHF
TRBV28,TRBJ1-2,NA,TRBD1,TGTGCCAGCAGAATCCAAGGGGGCGCCTACGGCTACACCTTC,CASRIQGGAYGYTF
TRBV6-5,TRBJ1-2,NA,NA,TGTGCCAGCAGTGAAGATTGGGAGTCCGGGGGCTACACCTTC,CASSEDWESGGYTF
TRBV18,TRBJ2-7,NA,NA,TGTGCCAGCTCACCGGGCAGGGACTACGAGCAGTACTTC,CASSPGRDYEQYF
TRBV7-9,TRBJ2-6,NA,NA,TGTGCCAGCAGCTTAGTAGGGGGGGTTGGGGCCAACGTCCTGACTTTC,CASSLVGGVGANVLTF
TRBV5-4,TRBJ2-7,NA,TRBD1,TGTGCCAGCAGCTGGGACAGCTCCTACGAGCAGTACTTC,CASSWDSSYEQYF
TRBV30,TRBJ2-7,once,TRBD2,TGTGCCTGGAGGCTAGCGGGGGGAGGTTACGAGCAGTACTTC,CAWRLAGGGYEQYF
TRBV5-4,TRBJ2-1,NA,TRBD2,TGTGCCAGCAGCTTGGATGCTAGCGGGGGGAACTACAATGAGCAGTTCTTC,CASSLDASGGNYNEQFF
TRBV5-1,TRBJ2-7,few,NA,TGCGCCAGCAGCTTGGGCGGGGGCCTCAACGAGCAGTACTTC,CASSLGGGLNEQYF
TRBV9,TRBJ2-2,once,NA,TGTGCCAGCAGCGTAGGGTGGGGCGATGGAGCCGGGGAGCTGTTTTTT,CASSVGWGDGAGELFF
TRBV7-3,TRBJ2-2,NA,TRBD2,TGTGCCAGCAGCTTAATCCGGCTAGCGGGGGCAAACACCGGGGAGCTGTTTTTT,CASSLIRLAGANTGELFF
TRBV4-1,TRBJ1-2,NA,TRBD1,TGCGCCAGCAGCCAAGCGACAGGGGGCTATGGCTACACCTTC,CASSQATGGYGYTF
TRBV7-6,TRBJ2-7,NA,TRBD1,TGTGCCAGCAGCCGGAAACAGGGGGCGGTGTACGAGCAGTACTTC,CASSRKQGAVYEQYF
TRBV6-6,TRBJ1-2,NA,TRBD1,TGTGCCACCTCTCCGGGACAGGGGGCGCTTGTGTATGGCTACACCTTC,CATSPGQGALVYGYTF
TRBV7-9,TRBJ2-3,NA,NA,TGTGCCAGCAGCTTAGCGGAGGTCCCAGATACGCAGTATTTT,CASSLAEVPDTQYF
TRBV27,TRBJ1-6,NA,NA,TGTGCCAGCAGTCAAGACCGTGGGAGCTCCTATAATTCACCCCTCCACTTT,CASSQDRGSSYNSPLHF
TRBV6-5,TRBJ1-5,NA,NA,TGTGCCAGCAGTGTACAGGGTTTAGGCAATCAGCCCCAGCATTTT,CASSVQGLGNQPQHF
TRBV5-6,TRBJ2-4,NA,TRBD1,TGTGCCAGCAGTGAAGGACAGGGCCTTTTGGGGTTC,CASSEGQGLLGF